What follows are 5 T cell receptor beta chains derived from one specimen sequenced in a study of CD8 T cells in ankylosing spondylitis. TCRdb re-analysed the 5' RACE reads in MiXCR, keeping a single row per CDR3 protein. The sample gives around 890,000 distinct CDR3 sequences, 12% of which show up once; 0.51% is in the top ten. Overall study results and limits: A motif in TCR beta, a set of 8 or 9 highly homologous variants, appeared characteristic of ankylosing spondylitis blood.

What these receptors recognize is not known. Sequences were obtained from blood, either unsorted or a sorted T cell fraction (not recorded which). The receptors stem from a male donor with ankylosing spondylitis.

The CDR3 loop is CASTTGTSYGYTF. CDR3 sequence (DNA): TGTGCCAGCACTACAGGGACCAGCTATGGCTACACCTTC. The V call is TRBV28, the J call TRBJ1-2, with a weak D call TRBD1 (6 bases). The CDR3 length is 13 residues. Germline V gene lookup returns CDR1 MDHEN and CDR2 SYDVKM. The V gene lost 7 bases and the J gene lost 4 bases, with 13 bases spanning the gap.

The CDR3 loop is CAMSAGRANTEAFF. The CDR3 DNA follows: TGTGCCATGAGCGCTGGACGGGCGAACACTGAAGCTTTCTTT. The chain employs TRBV5-5 and TRBJ1-1; D unclear. The V gene's germline CDR1 is SGHKS and CDR2 YYEKEE (reference sequence). Trimming left V 9 bases short and J 1 base short, with 16 bases between. The CDR3 is 14 amino acids.

This clonotype showed up many times. The V gene is TRBV29-1, the J gene TRBJ2-5; D is unclear. In germline, CDR1 is SQVTM, CDR2 ANQGSEA. The V end was cut by 5 bases, the J end by 0 bases, with 7 bases between. The CDR3 has 12 amino acids. The DNA for the CDR3 is TGCAGCGTTTCCACGTACCAAGAGACCCAGTACTTC. It encodes CSVSTYQETQYF.

This clonotype occurred a few times. This chain connects TRBV20-1 to TRBJ2-7; D not certain. V lost 6 bases and J 3 bases, leaving 21 bases between the germline ends. Germline values: CDR1 DFQATT, CDR2 SNEGSKA (reference sequence). The CDR3 runs to 15 residues. CDR3 loop: CSAASGILSSYEQYF. Here the CDR3 DNA reads TGCAGTGCCGCGTCAGGTATACTTTCCAGCTACGAGCAGTACTTC.

The chain's CDR3 is CSVEWYGYTF. For the CDR3, the DNA is TGCAGCGTTGAGTGGTATGGCTACACCTTC. The rearrangement links TRBV29-1 to TRBJ1-2; D gene uncertain. V lost 3 bases, J lost 5 bases, and 4 bases lay in between. The CDR3 sequence is 10 residues long. Per germline, CDR1 SQVTM and CDR2 ANQGSEA. Full variable domain (missing parts from reference TRBV29-1 and TRBJ1-2): SAVISQKPSRDICQRGTSLTIQCQVDSQVTMMFWYRQQPGQSLTLIATANQGSEATYESGFVIDKFPISRPNLTFSTLTVSNMSPEDSSIYLCSVEWYGYTFGSGTRLTVV.